Presented here are 8 T cell receptor beta chains from one specimen sequenced in a study of shared clonotypes between healthy human individuals. Naive-designated CD8 cells lacked CD45RO, were positively enriched for CCR7, and omitted terminally differentiated effector memory CD45RA+ cells. Some clones are missing from TCRdb's copy, which holds only in-frame ones; the method was immunoSEQ multiplex PCR. This table has 2 million or so clones, approximately 94% appearing once. Material for sequencing was naive CD8+ T cells sorted from blood. The source of these receptors is a man aged 18 to 29 in good health.

The chain couples TRBV19 to TRBJ2-7, with D unclear. Germline CDR1 is LNHDA and CDR2 is SQIVND (reference sequence). CDR3 size: 15 residues. V was shortened by 7 bases and J by 0 bases, with 16 bases between the two germline ends. CDR3 nucleotide sequence: TGTGCCAGTACCGTCGACGGTAGGAGCTCCTACGAGCAGTACTTC. This translates into CASTVDGRSSYEQYF.

With respect to this clone: Other DNA sequences in this specimen translate into the identical CDR3. The chain joins TRBV7-9 to TRBJ2-3; D is perhaps TRBD1 (6 bases). Trimming cost V 3 bases and J 4 bases, with 11 bases left between them. The germline gives CDR1 SEHNR, CDR2 FQNEAQ (reference sequence). The CDR3 is made up of 14 amino acids. This CDR3 is CASSLGTSADTQYF. The CDR3, as DNA: TGTGCCAGCAGCTTGGGGACAAGCGCAGATACGCAGTATTTT.

This clone was counted once. The V call is TRBV18, the J call TRBJ1-3, with a tentative D call TRBD1 (5 bases). The length of the CDR3 is 16 residues. The germline V gene encodes CDR1 KGHSH and CDR2 LQKENI. Trimming took 0 bases from V and 0 from J, leaving 9 bases between them. The CDR3 sequence is CASSPPKGSSGNTIYF. The CDR3 DNA reads as TGTGCCAGCTCACCACCGAAGGGGAGCTCTGGAAACACCATATATTTT.

V and J are TRBV7-9 and TRBJ2-5; no clear D gene. V gave up 0 bases and J gave up 5 bases, with 10 bases separating them. The CDR3 totals 14 residues. CDR1 and CDR2 (germline): SEHNR, FQNEAQ (reference sequence). The CDR3 spells CASSLAGLEETQYF. The CDR3 nucleotides are TGTGCCAGCAGCTTAGCCGGGTTAGAGGAGACCCAGTACTTC.

V gene TRBV4-1 combines with J gene TRBJ2-7; the match to TRBD1 covers 8 bases. The CDR3 is made up of 13 amino acids. Trimming at V came to 5 bases and at J to 4 bases, leaving 4 bases not matched to a gene. The germline gives CDR1 MGHRA, CDR2 YSYEKL. The CDR3 here is CASSNDRGYEQYF. CDR3 nucleotides: TGCGCCAGCAGCAACGACAGGGGTTACGAGCAGTACTTC.

The chain links TRBV4-1 to TRBJ1-4; maybe TRBD1 (5 bases). With 0 bases removed from V and 0 bases from J, the gap between germline ends came to 17 bases. The CDR3 is 19 amino acids. From germline, CDR1 is MGHRA and CDR2 YSYEKL. The CDR3 bases are TGCGCCAGCAGCCAAGACGCCCCGGGGGAGGAAGCAACTAATGAAAAACTGTTTTTT. It encodes CASSQDAPGEEATNEKLFF.

J is TRBJ2-5 and V is TRBV10-3; TRBD2 matches at 8 bases. V shed 10 bases, J shed 3 bases, and the junction held 7 bases outside the gene matches. CDR3 length equals 13 residues. Germline V gene data show CDR1 as ENHRY and CDR2 as SYGVKD. The CDR3 reads CATEGAGEETQYF. CDR3 DNA sequence: TGTGCCACAGAGGGAGCGGGGGAAGAGACCCAGTACTTC.

The chain uses TRBV5-1 and TRBJ1-2; D is perhaps TRBD1 (5 bases). In germline, CDR1 is SGHRS, CDR2 YFSETQ. The V and J ends lost 4 bases and 6 bases respectively, with 16 bases between them. The CDR3 is made up of 14 amino acids. CDR3 DNA sequence: TGCGCCAGCAGCGGCGCAGGGCTGGGGGATGGCTACACCTTC. As protein: CASSGAGLGDGYTF. The variable domain in full, with the rest retrieved from reference TRBV5-1 and TRBJ1-2, is KAGVTQTPRYLIKTRGQQVTLSCSPISGHRSVSWYQQTPGQGLQFLFEYFSETQRNKGNFPGRFSGRQFSNSRSEMNVSTLELGDSALYLCASSGAGLGDGYTFGSGTRLTVV.